This T cell receptor (beta chain) was sequenced during a study of T cells in localized non-small cell lung cancer. Findings and limits, study-wide: Peak T cell clonality was found in uninvolved adjacent lung, exceeding tumor. Higher adjacent-lung clonality was associated with shorter survival. Adjacent lung held a median 57 of the top 100 tumor clones.

The CDR3 is made up of 13 amino acids. V lost 5 bases and J lost 6, with 10 bases in between. Germline CDR1 MNHEY, CDR2 SVGAGI. The table lists this clone with a few counts. Antigen specificity is unknown. Generated by immunoSEQ multiplex PCR, the TCRdb table keeps only in-frame clones and is missing some. The data contain roughly 20,000 clones, approximately 91% of them singletons. The TCR was taken from a male donor aged 60 or over with stage II lung adenocarcinoma. The chain joins TRBV6-5 to TRBJ2-2, with a weak D call TRBD2 (6 bases). Sequencing was performed on peripheral blood mononuclear cells, taken before any cancer treatment. Here the CDR3 reads CASSPPGAGELFF. The CDR3, as DNA: TGTGCCAGCAGTCCCCCGGGAGCCGGGGAGCTGTTTTTT.